These 10 T cell receptor beta chains were sequenced from one sample in a study of blood T cells in healthy people across ages. Then a second PCR, running roughly 7 to 12 cycles, was carried out with a sample-barcoded 5' primer and a J-beta primer mix. TCRdb passed the 5' RACE reads through MiXCR, listing each CDR3 protein once. The sample holds almost 1 million distinct CDR3 sequences, about 53% seen once. The sample consisted of blood. Every receptor here comes from an older woman in good health.

This clonotype was found a few times. The chain has TRBV12-3 or TRBV12-4 and TRBJ2-7; either TRBD1 or TRBD2 may supply D (5 bases each). Trimming removed 6 bases from V and 2 bases from J, with 17 bases in between. The CDR3 has 15 residues. CDR3 protein: CASREGWGPTYEQYF. In nucleotides, the CDR3 is TGTGCCAGCAGGGAAGGGTGGGGACCAACCTACGAGCAGTACTTC.

On this clonotype itself: Germline and junction disagree at one end, which may indicate a read error. The V gene is TRBV18, the J gene TRBJ2-4; D not certain. The CDR3 runs 15 residues. CDR1 KGHSH and CDR2 LQKENI come from the germline V gene. CDR3 sequence: CVSSPKGGKKDIQYF. The DNA of the CDR3 is TGTGTCAGCTCACCGAAGGGTGGGAAAAAAGACATTCAGTACTTC.

The chain couples TRBV6-5 to TRBJ1-2; no clear D. CDR3 length equals 14 residues. Germline CDR1 MNHEY, CDR2 SVGAGI. Trimming shortened V by 6 bases and J by 3 bases, and 14 bases separated the two germline ends. The CDR3 DNA reads as TGTGCCAGCAGCCAAAGCCGGGGAGACTATGGCTACACCTTC. It yields the protein CASSQSRGDYGYTF.

This chain uses TRBV7-9 with TRBJ2-3, with D perhaps matching TRBD1 or TRBD2 (5 bases each). CDR3 length equals 13 residues. CDR1 is SEHNR and CDR2 is FQNEAQ in the germline V gene (reference sequence). V gave up 3 bases and J gave up 5 bases, with 9 bases separating them. For the CDR3, the DNA is TGTGCCAGCAGCTTGGAGAGGGGAGATACGCAGTATTTT. The encoded protein is CASSLERGDTQYF. The entire variable domain, with the rest obtained from reference TRBV7-9 and TRBJ2-3, is as follows: DTGVSQNPRHKITKRGQNVTFRCDPISEHNRLYWYRQTLGQGPEFLTYFQNEAQLEKSRLLSDRFSAERPKGSFSTLEIQRTEQGDSAMYLCASSLERGDTQYFGPGTRLTVL.

This clonotype appeared once. Being one base from a much bigger clone, this may be a read error. The rearrangement uses TRBV20-1 and TRBJ1-5; D remains unclear. Trimming pared 3 bases from V and 4 bases from J, leaving 10 bases between. The CDR3 has 13 residues. In germline, CDR1 is DFQATT, CDR2 SNEGSKA (reference sequence). The CDR3 DNA sequence: TGCAGTGCTAGGGGTTTAGAGAATCAGCCCCAGCATTTT. Its translation: CSARGLENQPQHF.

The chain couples TRBV29-1 to TRBJ1-5; no firm D call. The germline V gene encodes CDR1 SQVTM and CDR2 ANQGSEA. Trimming shortened V by 7 bases and J by 8 bases, and 15 bases separated the two germline ends. The CDR3 runs to 12 residues. The CDR3 spells CSALTSGEPQHF. In DNA form, the CDR3 reads TGCAGCGCTTTGACAAGTGGGGAGCCCCAGCATTTT.

In this sample, this clonotype turned up a few times. This chain joins TRBV6-1 and TRBJ2-5; 8 nucleotides agree with TRBD1. Per the germline V gene, CDR1 is MNHNS and CDR2 is SASEGT. The CDR3 extends over 17 amino acids. V lost 5 bases to trimming and J lost 3 bases; unmatched junction nucleotides: 14. CDR3 sequence: CASSNYLWTGNKETQYF. CDR3 nucleotide sequence: TGTGCCAGCAGTAATTACCTTTGGACAGGGAATAAAGAGACCCAGTACTTC.

J is TRBJ2-1 and V is TRBV28; D not resolved. Judging by the DNA end, TRBJ2-7 fits better; the J call may be wrong. Germline CDR1 MDHEN, CDR2 SYDVKM. The length of the CDR3 is 14 residues. CDR3 protein: CASNFEGPSGEQYF. The DNA for the CDR3 is TGTGCCAGCAATTTCGAAGGGCCGTCTGGGGAGCAGTACTTC.

This chain links TRBV29-1 with TRBJ2-7, with TRBD1 matching 10 bases. Germline V lookup: CDR1 SQVTM, CDR2 ANQGSEA. CDR3 size: 15 residues. Trimming cost V 6 bases and J 7 bases; bases outside gene matches: 15. CDR3 nucleotide sequence: TGCAGCGTGCCTCGACAGGGGGCGGTCTACAATGAGCAGTACTTC. As protein: CSVPRQGAVYNEQYF.

The chain recombines TRBV25-1 with TRBJ2-7; D gene ambiguous. Per the germline V gene, CDR1 is MGHDK and CDR2 is SYGVNS. The CDR3 sequence is 14 residues long. The V end lost 1 base, the J end lost 7 bases, and 14 bases lay between the germline ends. The CDR3 loop reads CASSESKGAREQYF. The CDR3 DNA reads as TGTGCCAGCAGTGAATCCAAGGGTGCGAGGGAGCAGTACTTC.